The 14 T cell receptor beta chains given below trace back to one sample, sequenced in a study of blood T cell repertoires in COVID-19. The data were produced by immunoSEQ multiplex PCR, yet TCRdb's version contains in-frame clones alone and is incomplete. The table shows 200,000 to 250,000 clones, with roughly 80% occurring only once. The specimen sequenced was peripheral blood. These receptors all come from a woman aged 18-35 years with acute or convalescent COVID-19.

This clone turned up a few times. The J gene is TRBJ1-1, the V gene TRBV6-2 or TRBV6-3; 10 bases map to TRBD1. The CDR3 totals 16 residues. Germline V gene lookup returns CDR1 MNHEY and CDR2 SVGEGT. Trimming cost V 2 bases and J 0 bases; bases outside gene matches: 3. The CDR3 bases are TGTGCCAGCAGTTACGGACAGGGGGACCTGAACACTGAAGCTTTCTTT. It specifies CASSYGQGDLNTEAFF.

CDR3 in DNA: TGCAGCGTTGAAGAGGCAGACAGCCCACCCTACGAGCAGTACTTC. It specifies CSVEEADSPPYEQYF. The gene calls are TRBV29-1 and TRBJ2-7; tentative D call: TRBD1 (5 bases). This CDR3 spans 15 amino acids. Germline V gene sequence: CDR1 SQVTM, CDR2 ANQGSEA. V was cut by 0 bases and J by 2 bases, with 14 bases left in between.

The chain recombines TRBV9 with TRBJ1-2; D is undetermined. V was clipped by 2 bases and J by 4 bases, with 15 bases between them. Per germline, CDR1 SGDLS and CDR2 YYNGEE. The CDR3 is 15 residues long. CDR3 sequence (DNA): TGTGCCAGCAGCGTCACCGGGTCTGAGGGCTATGGCTACACCTTC. This translates into CASSVTGSEGYGYTF. Based on the CDR3 plus reference TRBV9 and TRBJ1-2, the full variable domain is DSGVTQTPKHLITATGQRVTLRCSPRSGDLSVYWYQQSLDQGLQFLIQYYNGEERAKGNILERFSAQQFPDLHSELNLSSLELGDSALYFCASSVTGSEGYGYTFGSGTRLTVV.

This chain connects TRBV3-1 (or the pseudogene TRBV3-2) to TRBJ2-7, with D possibly matching TRBD1 (5 bases). The length of the CDR3 is 15 residues. Germline V gene lookup returns CDR1 LGHDT and CDR2 YNNKEL (reference sequence). Trimming cost V 4 bases and J 3 bases, with 16 bases left between them. CDR3 sequence (DNA): TGTGCCAGCAGCCGGGGCAACGCGCCGAGCTACGAGCAGTACTTC. It is translated as CASSRGNAPSYEQYF.

This clone appeared a single time. The chain employs TRBV7-9 and TRBJ1-6; TRBD1 is a possible D gene (5 bases). The CDR3 contains 15 residues. The V and J ends lost 5 bases and 10 bases respectively, with 18 bases between them. The germline CDR1 and CDR2 sequences are SEHNR and FQNEAQ (reference sequence). The DNA of the CDR3 is TGTGCCAGCAGCCTGATCCGCGGGGCTGGATCACCCCTCCACTTT. Residues: CASSLIRGAGSPLHF. The full variable domain, with the rest looked up from reference TRBV7-9 and TRBJ1-6, is DTGVSQNPRHKITKRGQNVTFRCDPISEHNRLYWYRQTLGQGPEFLTYFQNEAQLEKSRLLSDRFSAERPKGSFSTLEIQRTEQGDSAMYLCASSLIRGAGSPLHFGNGTRLTVT.

The chain couples TRBV10-1 to TRBJ2-7, with D unresolved. Germline lookup yields CDR1 WNHNN and CDR2 SYGVQD (reference sequence). Trimming took 6 bases from V and 1 from J, leaving 13 bases between them. CDR3 length equals 14 residues. The CDR3 sequence: CASSPTTSSYEQYF. CDR3 nucleotide sequence: TGCGCCAGCAGCCCTACGACAAGTTCCTACGAGCAGTACTTC.

The V gene is TRBV6-7, the J gene TRBJ2-7; TRBD2 agrees at 10 bases. TRBV6-7 is identified as an open reading frame with a role that is uncertain. J gave up 6 bases and V 2 bases, and 13 bases lay outside the gene matches. The CDR3 extends over 17 amino acids. CDR3 in amino acids: CASSYTTGTSEAGEQYF. CDR3 sequence (DNA): TGTGCCAGCAGTTACACGACCGGGACTAGCGAGGCGGGCGAGCAGTACTTC.

The rearrangement links TRBV5-4 to TRBJ2-1; tentative D call: TRBD2 (6 bases). The CDR3 spans 15 residues. CDR1 and CDR2 from the germline V gene are SGHNT and YYREEE (reference sequence). Trimming removed 5 bases at V and 7 bases at J, with 19 bases between. CDR3 coding DNA: TGTGCCAGCAGAGGGGACTTATTAGGGGAAAATGAGCAGTTCTTC. Encoded protein: CASRGDLLGENEQFF. The full variable domain, in which reference TRBV5-4 and TRBJ2-1 provide the parts outside the CDR3, is ETGVTQSPTHLIKTRGQQVTLRCSSQSGHNTVSWYQQALGQGPQFIFQYYREEENGRGNFPPRFSGLQFPNYSSELNVNALELDDSALYLCASRGDLLGENEQFFGPGTRLTVL.

This chain uses TRBV18 with TRBJ2-2; D ambiguous. The CDR3 is 12 amino acids. CDR1 is KGHSH and CDR2 is LQKENI in the germline V gene. The V end was cut by 0 bases, the J end by 6 bases, with 2 bases between. The CDR3 DNA is TGTGCCAGCTCACCACCCGCCGGGGAGCTGTTTTTT. Encoded protein: CASSPPAGELFF.

The chain has TRBV6-1 and TRBJ1-1; unclear D gene. The CDR3 spans 13 residues. Trimming left V 2 bases short and J 0 bases short, with 4 bases between. The germline V gene has CDR1 MNHNS and CDR2 SASEGT. The CDR3 coding sequence is TGTGCCAGCAGTGAATACTTGAACACTGAAGCTTTCTTT. It encodes CASSEYLNTEAFF.

The V call is TRBV11-3, the J call TRBJ2-7; 9 bases align to TRBD2. The germline V gene encodes CDR1 SGHNT and CDR2 YENEEA. This CDR3 spans 15 amino acids. With V trimmed by 2 bases and J by 5 bases, 7 bases remained unmatched. The DNA of the CDR3 is TGTGCCAGCAGCTTATTAGCGGGAGCAGGACACGAGCAGTACTTC. Translated: CASSLLAGAGHEQYF.

The gene calls are TRBV7-2 and TRBJ2-7, with 7 bases lining up with TRBD1. Trimming at V came to 4 bases and at J to 3 bases, leaving 9 bases not matched to a gene. The length of the CDR3 is 15 residues. Germline values: CDR1 SGHTA, CDR2 FQGNSA. The CDR3 loop reads CASSYQPGQHYEQYF. The CDR3 nucleotides are TGTGCCAGCAGCTACCAACCGGGACAGCACTACGAGCAGTACTTC.

J is TRBJ2-1 and V is TRBV11-2, with 7 nucleotides matching TRBD1. The CDR3 has 13 amino acids. Unmatched junction bases numbered 3, after V lost 4 bases and J lost 6 bases. Germline values: CDR1 SGHAT, CDR2 FQNNGV. The DNA for the CDR3 is TGTGCCAGCAGCTCCCAGGGGGTCAATGAGCAGTTCTTC. As protein: CASSSQGVNEQFF. The full variable domain, with the rest looked up from reference TRBV11-2 and TRBJ2-1, is EAGVAQSPRYKIIEKRQSVAFWCNPISGHATLYWYQQILGQGPKLLIQFQNNGVVDDSQLPKDRFSAERLKGVDSTLKIQPAKLEDSAVYLCASSSQGVNEQFFGPGTRLTVL.

This chain links TRBV27 with TRBJ1-1, with TRBD1 matching over 11 bases. V dropped 5 bases and J dropped 5; count of bases not matched to a gene: 10. The germline CDR1 and CDR2 sequences are MNHEY and SMNVEV (reference sequence). The CDR3 totals 16 residues. The CDR3 loop reads CASSLPGQGAGTEAFF. CDR3 nucleotides: TGTGCCAGCAGTCTACCCGGACAGGGGGCTGGAACTGAAGCTTTCTTT.